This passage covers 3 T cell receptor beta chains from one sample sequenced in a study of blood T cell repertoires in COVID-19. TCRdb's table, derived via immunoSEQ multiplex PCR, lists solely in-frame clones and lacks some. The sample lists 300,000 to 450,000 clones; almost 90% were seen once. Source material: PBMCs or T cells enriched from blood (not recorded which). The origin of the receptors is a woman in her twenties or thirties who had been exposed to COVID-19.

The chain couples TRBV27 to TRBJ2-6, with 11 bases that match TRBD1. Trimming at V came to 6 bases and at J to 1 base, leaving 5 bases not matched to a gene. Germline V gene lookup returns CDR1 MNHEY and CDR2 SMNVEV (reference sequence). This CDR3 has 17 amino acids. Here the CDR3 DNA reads TGTGCCAGCAGAAAGGACAGGGGGCTGTCTGGGGCCAACGTCCTGACTTTC. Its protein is CASRKDRGLSGANVLTF.

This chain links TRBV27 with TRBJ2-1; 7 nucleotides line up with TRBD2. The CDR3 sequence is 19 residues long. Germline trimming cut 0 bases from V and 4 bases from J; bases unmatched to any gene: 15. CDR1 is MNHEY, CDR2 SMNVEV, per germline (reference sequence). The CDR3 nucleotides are TGTGCCAGCAGTTTATCGAGCGTCGTTGTCCTAGCGGAATACAATGAGCAGTTCTTC. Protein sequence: CASSLSSVVVLAEYNEQFF.

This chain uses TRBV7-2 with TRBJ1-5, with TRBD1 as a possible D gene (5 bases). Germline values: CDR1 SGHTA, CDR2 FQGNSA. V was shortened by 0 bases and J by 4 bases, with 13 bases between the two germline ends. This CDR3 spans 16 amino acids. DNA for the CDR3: TGTGCCAGCAGCTTAGCGGGTGGCAGGGCAAATCAGCCCCAGCATTTT. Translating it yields CASSLAGGRANQPQHF.